This T cell receptor (beta chain) was captured in a study of T-cell reconstitution after alpha-beta-depleted transplantation in children. CDR3 size: 15 residues. V was cut by 5 bases and J by 8 bases, with 21 bases left in between. Germline values: CDR1 SGHDN, CDR2 FVKESK. This clonotype has more than one count but fewer than ten. Unique molecular identifiers featured in how the TCRbeta library was prepared. From the PCR reads, TCRdb called clonotypes with MiXCR, one entry per CDR3 protein. The data contain a few hundred thousand distinct CDR3 sequences, 11% of them seen just once; the ten biggest clones take up about 5%.

The sequenced sample was PBMCs from the stem cell graft donor, obtained from the stem cell graft. This TCR derives from a human donor who donated a stem cell graft to a child with acute myeloid leukemia. The V and J genes are TRBV14 and TRBJ1-2, with no clear D. CDR3 loop: CASSSPARTLGGYTF. The CDR3 DNA is TGTGCCAGCAGCTCGCCGGCCAGGACCTTAGGCGGCTACACCTTC.